This passage covers 3 T cell receptor beta chains from one sample sequenced in a study of T-cell memory formation after mild COVID-19. MiXCR, applied by TCRdb to the 5' RACE reads, yields one record per CDR3 protein. Of approximately 150,000 distinct CDR3 sequences in the sample, roughly 15% were seen once. The sample was PBMCs or a T cell subset sorted from them (not recorded which). All receptors derive from an adult woman who had mild COVID-19 (a few samples of this study predate the infection). Cell type and time point are not known.

The table lists this clonotype with a few counts. The chain links TRBV5-5 to TRBJ1-6; no clear D gene. V was trimmed by 2 bases and J by 10 bases, leaving 16 bases between them. The CDR3 runs to 15 residues. Germline V CDR1 and CDR2: SGHKS, YYEKEE (reference sequence). The CDR3 DNA sequence: TGTGCCAGCAGCTTTGAGTTTACGGCTAAGTCACCCCTCCACTTT. Protein product: CASSFEFTAKSPLHF.

The chain links TRBV12-3 or TRBV12-4 to TRBJ1-3; 9 nucleotides agree with TRBD1. The J segment lost 0 bases and the V segment lost 5 bases, leaving 8 bases of the junction unmatched. This CDR3 comprises 17 residues. The DNA of the CDR3 is TGTGCCAGCAGTCTCCGGACAGGGGCCCTCTCTGGAAACACCATATATTTT. Its protein product is CASSLRTGALSGNTIYF.

The V call is TRBV4-1, the J call TRBJ2-7; D is possibly TRBD1 (8 bases). CDR3 size: 17 residues. Germline V CDR1 and CDR2: MGHRA, YSYEKL. V lost 4 bases and J lost 1, with 20 bases in between. CDR3 residues: CASSPSYTGGGSYEQYF. The DNA of the CDR3 is TGCGCCAGCAGCCCAAGTTATACAGGGGGGGGATCCTACGAGCAGTACTTC.